This T cell receptor beta chain is drawn from a study of CD8+ T cells in alopecia areata. Trimming removed 4 bases at V and 6 bases at J, with 16 bases between. The germline V gene encodes CDR1 SQVTM and CDR2 ANQGSEA. This CDR3 comprises 13 residues. Isolated RNA was reverse transcribed into cDNA used as the sequencing template. Sequenced by immunoSEQ multiplex PCR; TCRdb stores in-frame clones only, minus some. This table holds 130,000 or so clones, around 86% found once. The study, taken as a whole, reports: Because one nonresponder was included, the link of baseline CD8+ expansion to response is considered uncertain. While tofacitinib was given, many expanded lesional clones persisted in scalp and blood.

Only one count was recorded for this clone. Antigen: not known. Treatment here: oral pan-JAK inhibitor, 5-10 mg twice daily. Those with alopecia areata gave lesional scalp punch biopsies and peripheral blood. It was from PBMCs that CD4+ and CD8+ T cells were sorted. This sequence joins TRBV29-1 and TRBJ2-7; D is possibly TRBD1 or TRBD2 (5 bases each). Specimen: CD8+ T cells sorted from blood, collected at week 4, from a patient treated with tofacitinib. The TCR was taken from a human donor with alopecia areata. CDR3 in DNA: TGCAGCGTTGTTGGGACCCAAGGGAGCGAGCAGTACTTC. Its protein is CSVVGTQGSEQYF.